One sample yielded the 20 T cell receptor beta chains listed below, sequenced in a study of lymphopenia after photon versus proton radiotherapy. Assay: immunoSEQ multiplex PCR; the TCRdb copy retains only in-frame clones and omits some. The sample shows some 25,000 clones, 85% of them seen only once. Sequencing was performed on peripheral blood, taken from a patient treated with photon-based radiotherapy. Receptors originate from a man in his thirties or forties with gastric cancer.

The V call is TRBV10-1, the J call TRBJ2-3; D uncertain. The length of the CDR3 is 15 residues. V shed 3 bases and J shed 1 base, with 11 bases lying between them. Germline V gives CDR1 WNHNN, CDR2 SYGVQD (reference sequence). The CDR3 region is CASSDQPRGTDTQYF. The CDR3 DNA sequence: TGCGCCAGCAGTGATCAGCCGCGTGGCACAGATACGCAGTATTTT.

V gene TRBV19 combines with J gene TRBJ2-2; 7 bases are a match to TRBD2. The trim removed 8 bases at V and 0 bases at J, leaving 3 bases unmatched. This CDR3 is 14 amino acids long. Germline V gene data show CDR1 as LNHDA and CDR2 as SQIVND (reference sequence). CDR3 sequence (DNA): TGTGCCAGTGGGGGACTACCGAACACCGGGGAGCTGTTTTTT. Translated: CASGGLPNTGELFF.

The chain couples TRBV11-1 to TRBJ2-3; unclear D gene. CDR3 size: 14 residues. The V end was cut by 5 bases, the J end by 5 bases, with 14 bases between. Germline V gene data show CDR1 as SGHAT and CDR2 as FQDESV (reference sequence). The CDR3 spells CASSPISDGDTQYF. The CDR3 DNA reads as TGTGCCAGCAGCCCCATCTCAGATGGAGATACGCAGTATTTT. Combining the CDR3 with reference TRBV11-1 and TRBJ2-3 gives the whole variable domain EAEVAQSPRYKITEKSQAVAFWCDPISGHATLYWYRQILGQGPELLVQFQDESVVDDSQLPKDRFSAERLKGVDSTLKIQPAELGDSAMYLCASSPISDGDTQYFGPGTRLTVL.

The rearrangement uses TRBV11-2 and TRBJ2-1; D call uncertain. Germline lookup yields CDR1 SGHAT and CDR2 FQNNGV. V lost 1 base and J 7 bases, leaving 5 bases between the germline ends. The CDR3 extends over 12 amino acids. CDR3 sequence (DNA): TGTGCCAGCAGCTTAGGAATTAATGAGCAGTTCTTC. Encoded protein: CASSLGINEQFF.

In DNA form, the CDR3 reads TGTGCCAGTAGTATTGACCCAGGGACTTATCAGCCCCAGCATTTT. The encoded protein is CASSIDPGTYQPQHF. This chain uses TRBV19 with TRBJ1-5; possible D gene TRBD1, 5 bases. The V gene's germline CDR1 is LNHDA and CDR2 SQIVND (reference sequence). Deletions cut 3 bases from V and 5 bases from J, with 14 bases between. This CDR3 has 15 amino acids.

This clone occurred once. V and J are TRBV27 and TRBJ1-5; D not resolved. The germline V gene has CDR1 MNHEY and CDR2 SMNVEV (reference sequence). Trimming removed 8 bases from V and 0 bases from J, with 8 bases in between. The CDR3 has 13 residues. This CDR3 reads CASRLYSNQPQHF. CDR3 DNA: TGTGCCAGCCGCCTTTATAGCAATCAGCCCCAGCATTTT.

The count of this clone is one. The V gene is TRBV6-1, the J gene TRBJ2-7; 9 positions agree with TRBD1. There are 15 residues in the CDR3. The V gene's germline CDR1 is MNHNS and CDR2 SASEGT. Germline trimming cut 7 bases from V and 1 base from J; bases unmatched to any gene: 8. DNA for the CDR3: TGTGCCAGCACTCCGGACAGGGGTAGGTCCTACGAGCAGTACTTC. Its protein is CASTPDRGRSYEQYF.

This clone was found once. V is TRBV18 and J is TRBJ2-1; D gene uncertain. The CDR3 runs to 17 residues. Germline V gene data show CDR1 as KGHSH and CDR2 as LQKENI. V lost 0 bases to trimming and J lost 3 bases, with 15 bases between them. CDR3 nucleotides: TGTGCCAGCTCACCACCGAGACGCCTCCCTATCTACAATGAGCAGTTCTTC. Protein sequence: CASSPPRRLPIYNEQFF.

This chain joins TRBV19 and TRBJ2-3, with 7 bases matching TRBD2. Germline assignment: CDR1 LNHDA and CDR2 SQIVND (reference sequence). The CDR3 covers 15 residues. With V trimmed by 5 bases and J by 3 bases, 8 bases remained unmatched. For the CDR3, the DNA is TGTGCCAGTAGTTGGGCGGGAGTACGTACAGATACGCAGTATTTT. Protein product: CASSWAGVRTDTQYF.

This clone was counted a single time. The chain uses TRBV7-6 and TRBJ2-7, with 9 bases that match TRBD1. With 2 bases clipped from V and 4 bases from J, the junction kept 3 bases outside the gene matches. The CDR3 spans 14 residues. Germline CDR1 reads SGHVS; CDR2 reads FNYEAQ. This CDR3 is CASSLRQGVYEQYF. As DNA, the CDR3 is TGTGCCAGCAGCTTACGACAGGGGGTATACGAGCAGTACTTC. Full variable domain (remainder filled in from reference TRBV7-6 and TRBJ2-7): GAGVSQSPRYKVTKRGQDVALRCDPISGHVSLYWYRQALGQGPEFLTYFNYEAQQDKSGLPNDRFSAERPEGSISTLTIQRTEQRDSAMYRCASSLRQGVYEQYFGPGTRLTVT.

The CDR3 DNA sequence: TGTGCCAGCAGCCAAGAGGGACACATGAACACTGAAGCTTTCTTT. Translating gives CASSQEGHMNTEAFF. This chain uses TRBV4-2 with TRBJ1-1; D is possibly TRBD1 (6 bases). The V and J ends lost 0 bases and 0 bases respectively, with 8 bases between them. The CDR3 covers 15 residues. Germline V CDR1 and CDR2: LGHNA, YNFKEQ.

This clone has just one count. The rearrangement joins TRBV7-3 to TRBJ2-6, with a possible D match to TRBD1 (5 bases). The CDR3 totals 15 residues. V was cut by 4 bases and J by 1 base, with 8 bases left in between. Germline V lookup: CDR1 SGHTA, CDR2 FQGTGA. Here the CDR3 reads CASSYSGSGANVLTF. CDR3 in DNA: TGTGCCAGCAGCTACTCAGGGTCTGGGGCCAACGTCCTGACTTTC.

V is TRBV28 and J is TRBJ2-3, with D maybe TRBD1 (9 bases). With 6 bases removed from V and 4 bases from J, the gap between germline ends came to 20 bases. From germline, CDR1 is MDHEN and CDR2 SYDVKM. This CDR3 spans 16 amino acids. CDR3 loop: CASSSGGTGLSDTQYF. Here the CDR3 DNA reads TGTGCCAGCAGCTCGGGAGGGACAGGGCTCTCAGATACGCAGTATTTT.

The J gene is TRBJ1-1, the V gene TRBV4-3; D gene ambiguous. The germline V gene has CDR1 LGHNA and CDR2 YSLEER. Trimming removed 0 bases at V and 7 bases at J, with 9 bases between. The CDR3 sequence is 13 residues long. The chain's CDR3 is CASSQEPAREAFF. The CDR3 DNA sequence: TGCGCCAGCAGCCAAGAACCAGCTCGTGAAGCTTTCTTT.

The V gene is TRBV28, the J gene TRBJ2-7, with 8 nucleotides matching TRBD2. The germline V gene has CDR1 MDHEN and CDR2 SYDVKM. Trimming removed 6 bases from V and 0 bases from J; junction bases left unmatched: 4. The CDR3 is 14 residues long. The CDR3 nucleotides are TGTGCCAGCAGGGCGGGAGGCAGCTCCTACGAGCAGTACTTC. Protein: CASRAGGSSYEQYF.

The chain is built from TRBV18 and TRBJ2-3; D unresolved. Germline V CDR1 and CDR2: KGHSH, LQKENI. V lost 3 bases and J lost 2, with 3 bases in between. The CDR3 is made up of 12 amino acids. The CDR3 nucleotides read TGTGCCAGCTCACCCAACACAGATACGCAGTATTTT. Amino acid sequence: CASSPNTDTQYF.

The chain combines TRBV9 with TRBJ2-3; D remains ambiguous. Germline V gene sequence: CDR1 SGDLS, CDR2 YYNGEE. The CDR3 sequence is 14 residues long. The V end lost 0 bases, the J end lost 0 bases, and 5 bases lay between the germline ends. CDR3 coding DNA: TGTGCCAGCAGCGTAGTAGATAGCACAGATACGCAGTATTTT. As protein: CASSVVDSTDTQYF.

This clone turned up a few times. This rearrangement joins TRBV2 to TRBJ1-5; 12 bases fit TRBD1. Germline V lookup: CDR1 SNHLY, CDR2 FYNNEI. The CDR3 contains 14 residues. The ends lost 6 bases at V and 7 bases at J; junction bases unmatched: 4. In nucleotides, the CDR3 is TGTGCCAGCAGCCCGGGACAGGGGGCCCAGCCCCAGCATTTT. It translates to CASSPGQGAQPQHF.

The chain uses TRBV6-5 and TRBJ1-1; D uncertain. The CDR3 has 13 residues. The germline gives CDR1 MNHEY, CDR2 SVGAGI. Between the trimmed V and J ends, which lost 4 bases and 1 base, there was a span of 7 bases. CDR3 sequence (DNA): TGTGCCAGCAGTTTACAGCAGAACACTGAAGCTTTCTTT. This codes for CASSLQQNTEAFF.

V gene TRBV6-6 combines with J gene TRBJ1-2, with D hard to call. Germline CDR1 and CDR2: MNHNY and SVGAGI (reference sequence). The CDR3 runs 12 residues. Between the trimmed V and J ends, which lost 2 bases and 4 bases, there was a span of 5 bases. This CDR3 reads CASSYTVYGYTF. DNA of the CDR3: TGTGCCAGCAGTTACACAGTCTATGGCTACACCTTC.